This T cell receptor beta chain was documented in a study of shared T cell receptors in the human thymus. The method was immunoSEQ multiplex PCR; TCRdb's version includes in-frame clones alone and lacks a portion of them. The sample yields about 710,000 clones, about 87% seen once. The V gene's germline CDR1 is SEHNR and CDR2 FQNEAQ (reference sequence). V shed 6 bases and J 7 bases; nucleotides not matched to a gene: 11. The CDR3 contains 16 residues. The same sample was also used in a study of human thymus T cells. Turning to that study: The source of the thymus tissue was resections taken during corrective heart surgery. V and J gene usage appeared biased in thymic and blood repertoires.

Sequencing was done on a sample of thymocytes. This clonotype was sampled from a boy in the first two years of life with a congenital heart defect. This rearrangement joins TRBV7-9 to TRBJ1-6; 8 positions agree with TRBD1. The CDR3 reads CASSFPRGLGNSPLHF. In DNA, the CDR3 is TGTGCCAGCAGTTTTCCCAGGGGGCTGGGGAATTCACCCCTCCACTTT.